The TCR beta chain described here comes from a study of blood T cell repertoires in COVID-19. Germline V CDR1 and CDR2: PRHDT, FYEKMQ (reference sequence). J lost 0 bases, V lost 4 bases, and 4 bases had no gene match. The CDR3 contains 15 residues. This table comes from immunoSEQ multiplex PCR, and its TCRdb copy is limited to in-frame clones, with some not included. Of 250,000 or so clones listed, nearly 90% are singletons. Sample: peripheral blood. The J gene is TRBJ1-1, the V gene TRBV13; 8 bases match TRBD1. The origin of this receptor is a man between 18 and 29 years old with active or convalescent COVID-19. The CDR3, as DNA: TGTGCCAGCAGCTACAGGACAGGGTTGAACACTGAAGCTTTCTTT. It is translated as CASSYRTGLNTEAFF.